This TCR beta chain was obtained from a study of response to subunit inactivated influenza vaccine. Broader study findings: Each seasonal influenza vaccination, the authors suggested, recruits few new T cells.

V was cut by 7 bases and J by 5 bases, with 14 bases left in between. The germline V gene encodes CDR1 LGHDT and CDR2 YNNKEL (reference sequence). CDR3 size: 13 residues. At least ten counts were recorded for this clonotype. Its antigen is not identified. TCRdb used MiXCR to reprocess the RT-PCR reads, holding one entry per CDR3 protein. This table holds 590,000 or so distinct CDR3 sequences, 14% found once. Sequencing used PBMCs from blood, obtained around two weeks before vaccination. The chain carries TRBV3-1 and TRBJ1-1; D might be TRBD1 (6 bases). The TCR originated in a man aged 45 to 65 who received an inactivated influenza vaccine. Here the CDR3 reads CASTTAGVTEAFF. The CDR3 bases are TGTGCCAGCACCACCGCAGGGGTGACTGAAGCTTTCTTT.